The T cell receptor (beta chain) described here comes from a study of T cells in localized non-small cell lung cancer. Study-wide findings and caveats: When the top 100 tumor clones were examined, a median around 58 of them also appeared in the adjacent lung, which was paired and uninvolved. An association was observed between higher blood T cell density and longer overall survival.

A note on this clone: Its antigen is unknown.

Germline values: CDR1 MNHNY, CDR2 SVGAGI (reference sequence). CDR3 length: 14 residues. V gave up 4 bases and J gave up 5 bases, with 11 bases separating them. Profiling relied on immunoSEQ multiplex PCR, and the TCRdb table lists in-frame clones only, not all of them. The data show under 9,500 clones, under 95% seen once. The chain couples TRBV6-6 to TRBJ1-4; possibly TRBD1 for D (5 bases). The sequences come from peripheral blood, collected before any cancer treatment. The sequence was collected from a woman between 35 and 70 years old with stage I squamous cell lung carcinoma. CDR3 sequence (DNA): TGTGCCAGCAGTTTCTTTGGGGGGAATGAAAAACTGTTTTTT. Encoded protein: CASSFFGGNEKLFF.